The clone carrying this T cell receptor beta chain came up once. What it recognizes is unknown. These data come from a study of regulatory T cells in long-lasting Graves disease. Noted time point: newly diagnosed GD, antithyroid drugs for less than 3 months. PBMC RNA served as the TCR library source. The TCR beta library used iRepertoire HTBI primers with Arm-PCR amplification of CDR3. In TCRdb, the multiplex PCR reads were re-called with MiXCR into one record per CDR3 protein. The sample yields approximately 560,000 distinct CDR3 sequences, 15% to 20% seen once. There are 16 residues in the CDR3. CDR1 is DFQATT and CDR2 is SNEGSKA in the germline V gene (reference sequence). The germline V and J ends were trimmed by 0 bases and 0 bases, with 15 bases remaining between them. General observations from the study: Sharing of public clonotypes was greater in persistent patients (under 3,000) than in new patients (around 930). The study found lower TCR diversity in persistent Graves' patients than in newly diagnosed ones.

This same sample was also part of a study on T cells in Graves' hyperthyroidism and ophthalmopathy. That investigation notes: A set of HTBI primers served as the primers for a first-round RT-PCR of the TCR CDR3.

Sequencing was performed on peripheral blood mononuclear cells (PBMCs), taken at new diagnosis, from a patient treated with antithyroid drugs. V is TRBV20-1 and J is TRBJ2-7; weak D call: TRBD2 (5 bases). The sequence was collected from a man in his late teens or twenties with Graves disease. CDR3 DNA: TGCAGTGCTAGAGAAGTAACGAGCGGATCCTCCTACGAGCAGTACTTC. It codes for CSAREVTSGSSYEQYF.